There are a few counts of the clone carrying this TCR beta chain. The data stem from a study of T-cell reconstitution after alpha-beta-depleted transplantation in children. Unique molecular identifiers were incorporated when the TCRbeta library was constructed. Using its own MiXCR run on the PCR reads, TCRdb lists one record per CDR3 protein. The sample consists of around 370,000 distinct CDR3 sequences, about 9.4% of them appearing once. Here the sequenced sample was PBMCs from the stem cell graft donor, taken from the stem cell graft. The sequence came from a human donor who donated a stem cell graft to a child with acute lymphoblastic leukemia.

CDR3 in amino acids: CASSAGPTSEQFF. The CDR3 DNA reads as TGTGCCAGCAGTGCGGGTCCAACGTCGGAGCAGTTCTTC. The rearrangement links TRBV9 to TRBJ2-1, with D maybe TRBD2 (5 bases). Deletions cut 5 bases from V and 10 bases from J, with 16 bases between. Looked up from germline, CDR1 is SGDLS and CDR2 is YYNGEE. The CDR3 length is 13 residues. Full variable domain (outside the CDR3, taken from reference TRBV9 and TRBJ2-1): DSGVTQTPKHLITATGQRVTLRCSPRSGDLSVYWYQQSLDQGLQFLIQYYNGEERAKGNILERFSAQQFPDLHSELNLSSLELGDSALYFCASSAGPTSEQFFGPGTRLTVL.